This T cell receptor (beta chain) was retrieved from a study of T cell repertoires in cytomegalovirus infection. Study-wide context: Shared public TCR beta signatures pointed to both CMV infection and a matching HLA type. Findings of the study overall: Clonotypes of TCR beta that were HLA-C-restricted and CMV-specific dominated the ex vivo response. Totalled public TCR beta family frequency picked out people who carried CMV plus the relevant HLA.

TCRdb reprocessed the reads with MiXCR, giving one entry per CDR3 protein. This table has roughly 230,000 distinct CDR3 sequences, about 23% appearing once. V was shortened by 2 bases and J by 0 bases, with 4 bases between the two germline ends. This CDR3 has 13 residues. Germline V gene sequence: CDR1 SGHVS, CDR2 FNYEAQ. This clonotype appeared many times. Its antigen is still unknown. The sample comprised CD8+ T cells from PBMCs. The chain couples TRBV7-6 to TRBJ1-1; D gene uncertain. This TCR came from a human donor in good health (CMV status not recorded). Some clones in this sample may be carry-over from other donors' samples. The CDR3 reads CASSLYLNTEAFF. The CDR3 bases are TGTGCCAGCAGCTTATATCTGAACACTGAAGCTTTCTTT.